A single sample is the source of the 21 T cell receptor beta chains below, sequenced in a study of T-cell reconstitution after alpha-beta-depleted transplantation in children. The TCRbeta library incorporated unique molecular identifiers. TCRdb independently ran MiXCR on the PCR reads; one entry per CDR3 protein. The table has 250,000 or so distinct CDR3 sequences, roughly a quarter seen once. This specimen consisted of PBMCs, mostly from graft donor cells, obtained 360 days after TCRalphabeta/CD19-depleted stem cell transplant. These receptors originate from a female patient aged 2-15 years who had a stem cell transplant for congenital amegakaryocytic thrombocytopenia, so the T cells may come from the graft donor.

V usage is TRBV20-1 and J usage is TRBJ2-1, with TRBD2 matching 7 bases. The V gene end was trimmed by 0 bases and the J gene end by 6 bases; junction bases not matched to a gene: 23. The CDR3 is 20 residues long. CDR1 and CDR2 from the germline V gene are DFQATT and SNEGSKA (reference sequence). In nucleotides, the CDR3 is TGCAGTGCTAGAGATGTATGGGGACTCTATGAAGGACTAGGCGGCAATGAGCAGTTCTTC. Protein product: CSARDVWGLYEGLGGNEQFF.

The chain recombines TRBV7-2 with TRBJ2-5; possible D gene TRBD2, 5 bases. Trimming pared 5 bases from V and 10 bases from J, leaving 14 bases between. In germline, CDR1 is SGHTA, CDR2 FQGNSA. There are 12 residues in the CDR3. CDR3 in DNA: TGTGCCAGCAGCCAAGTCGCGGAGGTCCAGTACTTC. It encodes CASSQVAEVQYF.

This chain links TRBV15 with TRBJ2-5; D possibly corresponds to TRBD1 (5 bases). The V gene lost 0 bases and the J gene lost 1 base, with 9 bases spanning the gap. Per germline, CDR1 LNHNV and CDR2 YYDKDF (reference sequence). The CDR3 has 15 amino acids. CDR3 amino acids: CATSRDTGPQETQYF. CDR3 DNA sequence: TGTGCCACCAGCAGAGATACAGGCCCCCAAGAGACCCAGTACTTC.

The V gene is TRBV4-2, the J gene TRBJ1-3; possibly TRBD1 for D (5 bases). CDR3 size: 16 residues. Between the trimmed V and J ends, which lost 1 base and 0 bases, there was a span of 10 bases. Germline CDR1 is LGHNA and CDR2 is YNFKEQ. CDR3 coding DNA: TGTGCCAGCAGCCAAGGCCAGGGTTTCTCTGGAAACACCATATATTTT. Its translation is CASSQGQGFSGNTIYF.

This chain joins TRBV27 and TRBJ2-7; D is tentatively TRBD1 or TRBD2 (5 bases each). CDR3 length: 13 residues. CDR1 MNHEY and CDR2 SMNVEV come from the germline V gene (reference sequence). Between the trimmed V and J ends, which lost 5 bases and 5 bases, there was a span of 13 bases. CDR3 coding DNA: TGTGCCAGCAGTACCACCGGGGACCACGAGCAGTACTTC. Translated: CASSTTGDHEQYF.

This chain uses TRBV14 with TRBJ2-3; D tentatively reads TRBD1 or TRBD2 (6 bases each). V was cut by 0 bases and J by 3 bases, with 10 bases left in between. The CDR3 runs 15 residues. Germline-derived CDR1 and CDR2 are SGHDN and FVKESK. CDR3 in DNA: TGTGCCAGCAGCCAAGATGGGGGGCCAACAGATACGCAGTATTTT. Its protein is CASSQDGGPTDTQYF.

The chain links TRBV20-1 to TRBJ2-6; D not resolved. V was shortened by 6 bases and J by 1 base, with 7 bases between the two germline ends. Germline V lookup: CDR1 DFQATT, CDR2 SNEGSKA (reference sequence). CDR3 length: 13 residues. CDR3 sequence (DNA): TGCAGTGCCGTGTGGTCTGGGGCCAACGTCCTGACTTTC. Translation gives CSAVWSGANVLTF.

The chain has TRBV2 and TRBJ2-5, with 8 bases aligning to TRBD2. The germline V gene has CDR1 SNHLY and CDR2 FYNNEI. V was clipped by 8 bases and J by 4 bases; unmatched bases: 15. This CDR3 has 16 amino acids. CDR3 in DNA: TGTGCCAGCTTCATGGGTCTAGCGGGTCCCCCAGAGACCCAGTACTTC. This codes for CASFMGLAGPPETQYF.

This clonotype came up a few times. V usage is TRBV24-1 and J usage is TRBJ2-1, with 10 positions matching TRBD1. The germline gives CDR1 KGHDR, CDR2 SFDVKD. CDR3 length equals 16 residues. V lost 3 bases and J lost 2; bases outside the gene matches: 3. DNA for the CDR3: TGTGCCACCAGTGATCCCGGACAGGGGGCCTACAATGAGCAGTTCTTC. It translates to CATSDPGQGAYNEQFF.

This clonotype was seen a handful of times. The chain has TRBV20-1 and TRBJ2-7, with D possibly matching TRBD1 (5 bases). Germline V CDR1 and CDR2: DFQATT, SNEGSKA (reference sequence). V gave up 3 bases and J gave up 3 bases, with 12 bases separating them. The CDR3 extends over 13 amino acids. DNA for the CDR3: TGCAGTGCTAGGACTGGGGCCCTCTACGAGCAGTACTTC. Protein product: CSARTGALYEQYF.

The chain employs TRBV6-1 and TRBJ2-2, with D perhaps TRBD2 (5 bases). Germline V CDR1 and CDR2: MNHNS, SASEGT. The CDR3 sequence is 16 residues long. The ends were cut back, 6 bases at V and 6 bases at J, with 20 bases in the middle. The CDR3 region has the DNA TGTGCCAGCAGATCCCCGGGGTCTGGGAAGGCCGGGGAGCTGTTTTTT. Translating it yields CASRSPGSGKAGELFF.

The chain links TRBV6-5 to TRBJ2-1; 8 bases line up with TRBD2. Germline CDR1 reads MNHEY; CDR2 reads SVGAGI. The CDR3 sequence is 15 residues long. The junction had 6 bases not matched to a gene; V was cut back by 2 bases and J by 6 bases. CDR3 amino acids: CASSYRGGRPNEQFF. The CDR3 nucleotides read TGTGCCAGCAGTTACCGCGGGGGGCGGCCCAATGAGCAGTTCTTC.

This rearrangement joins TRBV20-1 to TRBJ2-1; 10 bases are a match to TRBD2. Germline V gene sequence: CDR1 DFQATT, CDR2 SNEGSKA (reference sequence). The CDR3 is 14 amino acids. As DNA, the CDR3 is TGCAGGGCCGAGGGACTAGCGTTCTACAATGAGCAGTTCTTC. Encoded protein: CRAEGLAFYNEQFF.

This clonotype came up a few times. The genes are TRBV3-1 and TRBJ2-1, with unresolved D. The CDR3 has 13 amino acids. Per germline, CDR1 LGHDT and CDR2 YNNKEL (reference sequence). V was clipped by 6 bases and J by 9 bases, with 15 bases between them. The CDR3 DNA is TGTGCCAGCAGACGAGACCCCTATAGTGAGCAGTTCTTC. Translating it yields CASRRDPYSEQFF.

The chain joins TRBV3-1 to TRBJ1-1; D ambiguous. V gave up 1 base and J gave up 9 bases, with 15 bases separating them. Germline V gives CDR1 LGHDT, CDR2 YNNKEL (reference sequence). The CDR3 has 14 residues. For the CDR3, the DNA is TGTGCCAGCAGCCAAGGGTCACTGAACCTTAAAGCTTTCTTT. Encoded protein: CASSQGSLNLKAFF.

The chain combines TRBV21-1 with TRBJ2-1; the table's D call of TRBD2 was not tested on the DNA. TRBV21-1 is labeled a pseudogene. The CDR3 spans 13 residues. The CDR3 is CATPPDGRVGQFF. Written as DNA, the CDR3 is TGTGCCACCCCGCCCGATGGGAGGGTTGGGCAGTTCTTC.

There are a few counts of this clonotype. V and J are TRBV6-5 and TRBJ2-7; no definite D call. Looked up from germline, CDR1 is MNHEY and CDR2 is SVGAGI. This CDR3 is built from 15 residues. The V end was cut by 3 bases, the J end by 1 base, with 13 bases between. CDR3 region: CASSYSRQVSYEQYF. The CDR3 nucleotides are TGTGCCAGCAGTTATTCCCGTCAGGTGTCCTACGAGCAGTACTTC.

The chain couples TRBV6-1 to TRBJ2-7; 9 nucleotides line up with TRBD1. The junction had 7 bases not matched to a gene; V was cut back by 7 bases and J by 3 bases. This CDR3 spans 14 amino acids. Germline CDR1 is MNHNS and CDR2 is SASEGT. The CDR3 is CASNKDRGNYEQYF. DNA of the CDR3: TGTGCCAGCAATAAGGACAGGGGAAACTACGAGCAGTACTTC.

This clonotype was seen ten or more times. This chain joins TRBV20-1 and TRBJ1-4, with 8 bases lining up with TRBD1. The ends lost 0 bases at V and 11 bases at J; junction bases unmatched: 5. The germline CDR1 and CDR2 sequences are DFQATT and SNEGSKA (reference sequence). The CDR3 extends over 13 amino acids. The CDR3 region is CSARDPQGAKLFF. In DNA form, the CDR3 reads TGCAGTGCTAGAGATCCCCAGGGGGCGAAACTGTTTTTT.

This clonotype was seen a few times. V is TRBV20-1 and J is TRBJ2-7; D is unresolved. Between the trimmed V and J ends, which lost 6 bases and 3 bases, there was a span of 9 bases. CDR1 is DFQATT and CDR2 is SNEGSKA in the germline V gene (reference sequence). This CDR3 has 11 amino acids. The CDR3, as DNA: TGCAGTGCCAAATACCTCTACGAGCAGTACTTC. Its translation is CSAKYLYEQYF.

The CDR3 DNA follows: TGCAGTGCTAGTCGGACAGGGGGAGCAGATACGCAGTATTTT. It is translated as CSASRTGGADTQYF. V and J are TRBV20-1 and TRBJ2-3, with TRBD1 matching over 10 bases. With V trimmed by 3 bases and J by 4 bases, 4 bases remained unmatched. CDR3 size: 14 residues. In germline, CDR1 is DFQATT, CDR2 SNEGSKA (reference sequence).